This TCR beta chain was identified during a study of T cell repertoires in cytomegalovirus infection. Across the whole study: As its CMV epitopes, the study selected recently identified HLA-C-restricted and well-studied HLA-B-restricted targets. Public TCR beta signatures marked donors with CMV infection and the matching HLA.

With 5 bases clipped from V and 6 bases from J, the junction kept 4 bases outside the gene matches. The CDR3 is 15 amino acids. CDR1 is SGHVS and CDR2 is FNYEAQ in the germline V gene. This clonotype appeared a few times. Its antigen is unidentified. Regarding the study as a whole: In two of eight donors, the top clonotype was HLA-C-restricted CMV-specific.

TCRdb independently ran MiXCR on the reads; one entry per CDR3 protein. The profile covers fewer than 650,000 distinct CDR3 sequences, with just under 40% appearing a single time and around 48% taken by the ten largest. This chain uses TRBV7-6 with TRBJ2-1; 13 nucleotides match TRBD2. This sample comprised cultured PBMCs, obtained from culture after CMV antigen stimulation. The sequence was obtained from a human donor in good health (CMV status not recorded). Some clones in this sample may be carry-over from other donors' samples. The CDR3 region is CASSNTSGGGNEQFF. CDR3 nucleotide sequence: TGTGCCAGCAGCAACACTAGCGGGGGGGGCAATGAGCAGTTCTTC.